One sample yielded the 24 T cell receptor beta chains listed below, sequenced in a study of blood T cell repertoires in COVID-19. Here immunoSEQ multiplex PCR was the method, and the copy in TCRdb shows in-frame clones only, minus some. The sample has 200,000 or so clones; roughly 92% are singletons. The sequencing input was peripheral blood. These TCRs come from a man aged 60 to 69 with COVID-19, enrolled during active disease.

This clone was detected only once. V is TRBV27 and J is TRBJ2-2, with a weak D call TRBD2 (5 bases). The germline CDR1 and CDR2 sequences are MNHEY and SMNVEV (reference sequence). The CDR3 has 15 amino acids. V gave up 0 bases and J gave up 5 bases, with 10 bases separating them. This CDR3 is CASSLSRGWTGELFF. The CDR3 nucleotides are TGTGCCAGCAGTTTATCACGGGGATGGACCGGGGAGCTGTTTTTT.

The V call is TRBV3-1 (or the pseudogene TRBV3-2), the J call TRBJ1-3, with D unclear. V was pared by 1 base and J by 1 base, with 11 bases between. The germline V gene encodes CDR1 LGHDT and CDR2 YNNKEL (reference sequence). CDR3 length: 16 amino acids. The CDR3 nucleotides are TGTGCCAGCAGCCAAGCCCCGGGAGGGTCTGGAAACACCATATATTTT. It specifies CASSQAPGGSGNTIYF.

CDR3 region: CASSPGTSLAKNIQYF. Here the CDR3 DNA reads TGTGCCAGCAGTCCGGGGACTTCTCTAGCCAAAAACATTCAGTACTTC. The V and J genes are TRBV28 and TRBJ2-4; tentatively, D is TRBD2 (6 bases). CDR1 and CDR2 from the germline V gene are MDHEN and SYDVKM. Trimming shortened V by 5 bases and J by 0 bases, and 14 bases separated the two germline ends. There are 16 residues in the CDR3.

The chain joins TRBV19 to TRBJ1-1, with a tentative D call TRBD1 (5 bases). The CDR3 runs 13 residues. The V end was cut by 3 bases, the J end by 4 bases, with 9 bases between. Germline CDR1 and CDR2: LNHDA and SQIVND (reference sequence). This chain's CDR3 is CASSIPGGTEAFF. In DNA form, the CDR3 reads TGTGCCAGTAGTATTCCGGGGGGCACTGAAGCTTTCTTT.

The chain is built from TRBV10-3 and TRBJ2-7; D is perhaps TRBD2 (6 bases). CDR1 ENHRY and CDR2 SYGVKD come from the germline V gene. V dropped 5 bases and J dropped 12 bases, with 17 bases sitting between them. The CDR3 is 12 amino acids. In DNA, the CDR3 is TGTGCCATCAGTACGGGGACTCACGTACCGTACTTC. It encodes CAISTGTHVPYF.

For the CDR3, the DNA is TGTGCCACCAGCAGAGATCTAGCGGGGGAAGGTGAGCAGTTCTTC. It yields the protein CATSRDLAGEGEQFF. This chain links TRBV15 with TRBJ2-1, with TRBD2 matching over 10 bases. The trim removed 0 bases at V and 9 bases at J, leaving 5 bases unmatched. The CDR3 loop spans 15 amino acids. Germline loops: CDR1 LNHNV, CDR2 YYDKDF (reference sequence). The full variable domain, rest sourced from reference TRBV15 and TRBJ2-1, is DAMVIQNPRYQVTQFGKPVTLSCSQTLNHNVMYWYQQKSSQAPKLLFHYYDKDFNNEADTPDNFQSRRPNTSFCFLDIRSPGLGDTAMYLCATSRDLAGEGEQFFGPGTRLTVL.

This chain connects TRBV21-1 to TRBJ2-2; the DNA was not used to check the table's D call, TRBD1. TRBV21-1 is a recognized pseudogene. This CDR3 spans 16 amino acids. The CDR3 nucleotides are TGTGCCAGCACCTCCCCAGGACAGTCGAACACCGGGGAGCTGTTTTTT. Residues: CASTSPGQSNTGELFF.

The genes are TRBV3-1 (or the pseudogene TRBV3-2) and TRBJ1-2, with TRBD1 matching 9 bases. CDR3 size: 13 residues. CDR1 is LGHDT and CDR2 is YNNKEL in the germline V gene (reference sequence). V trimming: 1 base; J trimming: 8 bases; junction bases outside the gene matches: 2. CDR3 sequence: CASSQGTGDGYTF. The CDR3 DNA follows: TGTGCCAGCAGCCAAGGGACAGGGGACGGCTACACCTTC.

Concerning this clone itself: This CDR3 is also generated by other DNA sequences in the sample. The chain uses TRBV5-1 and TRBJ1-6, with 9 bases matching TRBD1. V was pared by 2 bases and J by 8 bases, with 8 bases of the junction left unmatched. CDR3 length: 16 residues. From germline, CDR1 is SGHRS and CDR2 YFSETQ. CDR3 region: CASSLAPDRGDSPLHF. The CDR3, as DNA: TGCGCCAGCAGCTTAGCCCCGGACAGGGGAGATTCACCCCTCCACTTT.

The chain couples TRBV7-2 to TRBJ1-5, with D perhaps TRBD1 (6 bases). Between the trimmed V and J ends, which lost 2 bases and 2 bases, there was a span of 13 bases. Germline V gene lookup returns CDR1 SGHTA and CDR2 FQGNSA. The CDR3 extends over 16 amino acids. The CDR3 region has the DNA TGTGCCAGCAGCTTATCTTTATCAGGGGGCAATCAGCCCCAGCATTTT. It translates to CASSLSLSGGNQPQHF. The full variable domain, rest sourced from reference TRBV7-2 and TRBJ1-5, is GAGVSQSPSNKVTEKGKDVELRCDPISGHTALYWYRQSLGQGLEFLIYFQGNSAPDKSGLPSDRFSAERTGGSVSTLTIQRTQQEDSAVYLCASSLSLSGGNQPQHFGDGTRLSIL.

J is TRBJ2-7 and V is TRBV7-3; 9 bases are shared with TRBD1. CDR1 is SGHTA, CDR2 FQGTGA, per germline. The CDR3 has 14 amino acids. The V gene end was trimmed by 3 bases and the J gene end by 5 bases; junction bases not matched to a gene: 5. The CDR3 DNA is TGTGCCAGCAGCTTTCCGGGACAGGGCCACGAGCAGTACTTC. As protein: CASSFPGQGHEQYF.

The J gene is TRBJ2-1, the V gene TRBV18; D possibly corresponds to TRBD2 (6 bases). Germline-derived CDR1 and CDR2 are KGHSH and LQKENI. CDR3 length: 14 amino acids. V dropped 1 base and J dropped 8 bases, with 12 bases sitting between them. The CDR3 sequence is CASSPRDSSDEQFF. Written as DNA, the CDR3 is TGTGCCAGCTCACCACGGGACTCGTCCGATGAGCAGTTCTTC.

This chain links TRBV9 with TRBJ2-7; 12 bases match TRBD2. Germline V gene data show CDR1 as SGDLS and CDR2 as YYNGEE. Trimming at V came to 4 bases and at J to 7 bases, leaving 15 bases not matched to a gene. CDR3 length: 17 residues. This CDR3 reads CASSPRTPSGGAKEQYF. CDR3 DNA: TGTGCCAGCAGCCCACGCACCCCTAGCGGGGGGGCCAAAGAGCAGTACTTC.

The chain couples TRBV12-5 to TRBJ2-7; tentatively, D is TRBD1 (5 bases). From germline, CDR1 is LGHNT and CDR2 FRNRAP. The CDR3 has 17 amino acids. Trimming left V 2 bases short and J 5 bases short, with 22 bases between. CDR3 amino acids: CASGLLGMNRTRHEQYF. The CDR3 nucleotides are TGTGCTAGTGGTTTGTTGGGGATGAATCGGACACGCCACGAGCAGTACTTC.

The chain uses TRBV28 and TRBJ2-2, with a tentative D call TRBD1 (5 bases). The length of the CDR3 is 14 residues. V was trimmed by 7 bases and J by 0 bases, leaving 9 bases between them. Germline V gene lookup returns CDR1 MDHEN and CDR2 SYDVKM. The CDR3 here is CASIDRSNTGELFF. CDR3 nucleotide sequence: TGTGCCAGCATTGACAGATCGAACACCGGGGAGCTGTTTTTT.

The genes are TRBV25-1 and TRBJ1-2, with TRBD1 as a possible D gene (5 bases). Germline CDR1 and CDR2: MGHDK and SYGVNS. The CDR3 length is 14 residues. V gave up 5 bases and J gave up 7 bases, with 17 bases separating them. As DNA, the CDR3 is TGTGCCAGCAGTCCGACAGCCTCTATTTCTGGCTACACCTTC. This translates into CASSPTASISGYTF.

The rearrangement uses TRBV5-1 and TRBJ2-2; TRBD1 matches at 10 bases. This CDR3 comprises 16 residues. Germline assignment: CDR1 SGHRS and CDR2 YFSETQ. Losses at the gene ends were 0 bases for V and 6 bases for J; bases not matched to a gene: 5. CDR3 residues: CASSLDGQGGAGELFF. In DNA, the CDR3 is TGCGCCAGCAGCTTGGACGGACAGGGGGGGGCCGGGGAGCTGTTTTTT. The full variable domain, its missing parts supplied by reference TRBV5-1 and TRBJ2-2, is KAGVTQTPRYLIKTRGQQVTLSCSPISGHRSVSWYQQTPGQGLQFLFEYFSETQRNKGNFPGRFSGRQFSNSRSEMNVSTLELGDSALYLCASSLDGQGGAGELFFGEGSRLTVL.

This clone was detected a few times. The chain links TRBV11-2 to TRBJ2-3, with a weak D call TRBD1 (6 bases). V lost 6 bases to trimming and J lost 3 bases, with 16 bases between them. CDR1 is SGHAT, CDR2 FQNNGV, per germline. The CDR3 extends over 15 amino acids. The CDR3 DNA reads TGTGCCAGCAGAGCAAAACAGGGAGCAACAGATACGCAGTATTTT. This codes for CASRAKQGATDTQYF.

This clone was observed once. The V call is TRBV18, the J call TRBJ1-3; unclear D gene. From germline, CDR1 is KGHSH and CDR2 LQKENI. CDR3 size: 15 residues. V was shortened by 0 bases and J by 5 bases, with 11 bases between the two germline ends. CDR3 residues: CASSPPLAGRNTIYF. CDR3 bases: TGTGCCAGCTCACCACCGCTAGCCGGGAGAAACACCATATATTTT.

The CDR3, as DNA: TGTGCCAGCAGTTCAGGGGGAGGAGCGCTGACGAACACCGGGGAGCTGTTTTTT. It encodes CASSSGGGALTNTGELFF. The gene calls are TRBV2 and TRBJ2-2, with a weak D call TRBD1 (7 bases). V gave up 5 bases and J gave up 0 bases, with 19 bases separating them. CDR1 and CDR2 from the germline V gene are SNHLY and FYNNEI. The CDR3 sequence is 18 residues long.

The V call is TRBV11-2, the J call TRBJ2-5; possible D gene TRBD1, 6 bases. Per germline, CDR1 SGHAT and CDR2 FQNNGV. With 0 bases removed from V and 4 bases from J, the gap between germline ends came to 18 bases. There are 17 residues in the CDR3. For the CDR3, the DNA is TGTGCCAGCAGCTTAGACCCACTGGACAGCCGACGAGAGACCCAGTACTTC. The encoded protein is CASSLDPLDSRRETQYF.

The chain recombines TRBV5-8 with TRBJ1-1; no reliable D call. The germline CDR1 and CDR2 sequences are SGHTS and YDEGEE. Deletions cut 2 bases from V and 5 bases from J, with 13 bases between. The CDR3 totals 14 residues. The CDR3 coding sequence is TGTGCCAGCAGCTTTAACCATCCTAGGACTGAAGCTTTCTTT. Its translation is CASSFNHPRTEAFF. The variable domain in full, completed from reference TRBV5-8 and TRBJ1-1, reads EAGVTQSPTHLIKTRGQQATLRCSPISGHTSVYWYQQALGLGLQFLLWYDEGEERNRGNFPPRFSGRQFPNYSSELNVNALELEDSALYLCASSFNHPRTEAFFGQGTRLTVV.

The chain joins TRBV4-1 to TRBJ2-3; unclear D gene. This CDR3 region has 13 residues. Per the germline V gene, CDR1 is MGHRA and CDR2 is YSYEKL. Trimming took off 3 bases at V and 3 bases at J, with 7 bases between the two ends. The CDR3 DNA reads as TGCGCCAGCAGCCATTACTCTACAGATACGCAGTATTTT. It translates to CASSHYSTDTQYF.

The chain joins TRBV29-1 to TRBJ2-1, with TRBD2 matching over 7 bases. J was trimmed by 4 bases and V by 5 bases; bases with no gene match: 5. CDR1 SQVTM and CDR2 ANQGSEA come from the germline V gene. This CDR3 region has 13 residues. CDR3 nucleotide sequence: TGCAGCGTTCCATGGGAGGGATACAATGAGCAGTTCTTC. Its translation: CSVPWEGYNEQFF.